This T cell receptor (beta chain) was sequenced during a study of blood T cell repertoires in COVID-19. This clone was seen a handful of times. Some clones are missing from TCRdb's copy, which holds only in-frame ones; the method was immunoSEQ multiplex PCR. The data show under 250,000 clones, about 87% seen once. The CDR3 length is 15 residues. Germline CDR1 MNHEY, CDR2 SVGEGT. V was trimmed by 6 bases and J by 5 bases, leaving 19 bases between them. The receptor was isolated from a woman aged 25 to 39 with acute COVID-19. The specimen was PBMCs or T cells enriched from blood (not recorded which). The chain couples TRBV6-2 or TRBV6-3 to TRBJ2-5; tentative D call: TRBD2 (6 bases). CDR3 residues: CASSSRGTAFETQYF. The CDR3 bases are TGTGCCAGCAGCTCTCGGGGGACGGCATTTGAGACCCAGTACTTC.